This T cell receptor (beta chain) was recovered during a study of siplizumab effects on memory and regulatory T cells. General study results and limits: Alloreactive sequences tracing back to unstimulated CD4+ memory cells fell significantly with siplizumab. Siplizumab gave mappable alloreactive CD4+ clones an average Treg-derived fraction of about 72%, against roughly 26% in controls.

CDR1 and CDR2 (germline): MNHNS, SASEGT. The V end was cut by 6 bases, the J end by 7 bases, with 7 bases between. The CDR3 runs to 11 residues. On this clone itself: Its antigen is currently unknown.

The assay looked at some 93,000 TCR templates in each sample. TCRdb keeps only in-frame clones here, not all; method: immunoSEQ multiplex PCR. Here the sample spans around 110,000 clones, roughly 94% being singletons. The chain uses TRBV6-1 and TRBJ2-1, with D unresolved. This receptor was identified in a human donor in good health. Material: non-Treg CD4+ T cells sorted from blood. The CDR3 spells CASRGANEQFF. CDR3 bases: TGTGCCAGCAGAGGAGCGAATGAGCAGTTCTTC.